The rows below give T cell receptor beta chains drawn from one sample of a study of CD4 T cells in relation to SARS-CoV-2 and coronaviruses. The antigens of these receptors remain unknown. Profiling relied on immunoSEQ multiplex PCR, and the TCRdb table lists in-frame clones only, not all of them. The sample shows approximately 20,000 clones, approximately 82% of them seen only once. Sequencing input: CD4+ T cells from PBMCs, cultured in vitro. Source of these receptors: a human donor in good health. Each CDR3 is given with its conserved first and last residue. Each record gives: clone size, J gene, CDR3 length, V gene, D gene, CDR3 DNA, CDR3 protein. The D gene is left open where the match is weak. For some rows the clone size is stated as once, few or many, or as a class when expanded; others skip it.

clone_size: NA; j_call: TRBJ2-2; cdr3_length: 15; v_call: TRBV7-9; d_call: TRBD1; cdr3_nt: TGTGCCAGCAGCTTTGGGACAGCAAACACCGGGGAGCTGTTTTTT; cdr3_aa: CASSFGTANTGELFF
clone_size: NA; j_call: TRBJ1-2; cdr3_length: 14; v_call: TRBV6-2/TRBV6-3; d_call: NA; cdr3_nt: TGTGCCAGCAGTTACGGTGGGCTTACTAATGGCTACACCTTC; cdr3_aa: CASSYGGLTNGYTF
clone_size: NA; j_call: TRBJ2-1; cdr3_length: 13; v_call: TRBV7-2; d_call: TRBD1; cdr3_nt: TGTGCCAGCAGCTTAGGGACAGGGGGAAGGCAGTTCTTC; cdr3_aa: CASSLGTGGRQFF
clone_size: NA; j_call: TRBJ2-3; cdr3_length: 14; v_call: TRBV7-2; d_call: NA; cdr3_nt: TGTGCCAGCAGCTCCGGACTTCTTGCAGATACGCAGTATTTT; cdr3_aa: CASSSGLLADTQYF
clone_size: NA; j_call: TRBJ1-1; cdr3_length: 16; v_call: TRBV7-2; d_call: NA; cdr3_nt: TGTGCCAGCAGCTTAAGATCCAGGGGCTGGAACACTGAAGCTTTCTTT; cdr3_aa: CASSLRSRGWNTEAFF
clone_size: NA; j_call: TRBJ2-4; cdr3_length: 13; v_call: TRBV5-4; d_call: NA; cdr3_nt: TGTGCCAGCAGCTTAGCAGGGTTAAACATTCAGTACTTC; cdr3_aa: CASSLAGLNIQYF
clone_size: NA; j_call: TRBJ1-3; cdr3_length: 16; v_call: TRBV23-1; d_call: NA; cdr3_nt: TGCGCCAGCAGTCAATCGGCAGGCTACTCTGGAAACACCATATATTTT; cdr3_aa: CASSQSAGYSGNTIYF
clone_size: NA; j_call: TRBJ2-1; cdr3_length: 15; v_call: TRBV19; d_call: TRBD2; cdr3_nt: TGTGCCAGTAGTATGGCTAGCGGGCCCTACAATGAGCAGTTCTTC; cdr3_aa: CASSMASGPYNEQFF
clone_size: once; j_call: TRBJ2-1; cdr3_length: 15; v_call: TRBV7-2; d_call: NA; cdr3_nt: TGTGCCAGCAGCTTAGTGGCAGGGTCCTACAATGAGCAGTTCTTC; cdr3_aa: CASSLVAGSYNEQFF
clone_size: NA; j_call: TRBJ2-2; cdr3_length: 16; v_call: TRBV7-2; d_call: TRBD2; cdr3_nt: TGTGCCAGCAGCTCCCTTGCGGGAGACTACACCGGGGAGCTGTTTTTT; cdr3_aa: CASSSLAGDYTGELFF
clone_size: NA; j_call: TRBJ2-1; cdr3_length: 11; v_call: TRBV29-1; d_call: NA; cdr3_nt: TGCAGCGTTGAAGATCGGAGGTGGGGGTTCTTC; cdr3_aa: CSVEDRRWGFF
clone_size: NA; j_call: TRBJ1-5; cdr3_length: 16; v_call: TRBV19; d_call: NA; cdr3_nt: TGTGCCAGTAGTATAGTGTCCGGGGTCAAGAATCAGCCCCAGCATTTT; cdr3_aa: CASSIVSGVKNQPQHF
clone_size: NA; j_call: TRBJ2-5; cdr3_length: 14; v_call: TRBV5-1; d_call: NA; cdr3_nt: TGCGCCAGCAGCTTGGGCGGTGGTGGGGAGACCCAGTACTTC; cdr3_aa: CASSLGGGGETQYF
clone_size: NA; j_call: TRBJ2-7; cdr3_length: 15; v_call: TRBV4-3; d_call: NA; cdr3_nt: TGCGCCAGCAGCCAAGAGACCCACCAGGGCTACGAGCAGTACTTC; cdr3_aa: CASSQETHQGYEQYF
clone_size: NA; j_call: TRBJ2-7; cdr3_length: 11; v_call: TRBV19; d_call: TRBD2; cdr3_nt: TGTGCCAGTTCTAGCGGCTACGAGCAGTACTTC; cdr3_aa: CASSSGYEQYF
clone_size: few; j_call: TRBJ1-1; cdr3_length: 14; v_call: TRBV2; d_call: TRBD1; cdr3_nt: TGTGCCAGCAGCAGGGGACAGTCGAACACTGAAGCTTTCTTT; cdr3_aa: CASSRGQSNTEAFF
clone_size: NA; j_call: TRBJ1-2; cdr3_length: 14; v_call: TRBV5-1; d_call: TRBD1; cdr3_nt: TGCGCCAGCAGCCAAGGGACAGGGTCCTATGGCTACACCTTC; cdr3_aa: CASSQGTGSYGYTF
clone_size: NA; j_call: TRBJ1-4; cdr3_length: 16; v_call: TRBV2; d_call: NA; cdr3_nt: TGTGCCAGCAGTGTGCGATTGACAGGACCTAATGAAAAACTGTTTTTT; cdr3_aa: CASSVRLTGPNEKLFF
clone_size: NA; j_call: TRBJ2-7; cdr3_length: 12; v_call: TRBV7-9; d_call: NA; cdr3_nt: TGTGCCAGCAGCTTACTTGCGTACGAGCAGTACTTC; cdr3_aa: CASSLLAYEQYF
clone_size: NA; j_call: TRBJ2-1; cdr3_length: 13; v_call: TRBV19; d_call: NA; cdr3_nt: TGTGCCAGTAGTATAGTAAGTAGCGTAGAGCAGTTCTTC; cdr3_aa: CASSIVSSVEQFF
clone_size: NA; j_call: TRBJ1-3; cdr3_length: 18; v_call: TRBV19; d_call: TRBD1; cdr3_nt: TGTGCCAGTAGGAAATCGGGACAGGGGAGCTACCAGGGAAACACCATATATTTT; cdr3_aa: CASRKSGQGSYQGNTIYF
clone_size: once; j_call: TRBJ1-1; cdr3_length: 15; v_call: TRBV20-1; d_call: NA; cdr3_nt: TGCAGTGCTAGTGGGGGCCAAGCCATGAACACTGAAGCTTTCTTT; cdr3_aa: CSASGGQAMNTEAFF
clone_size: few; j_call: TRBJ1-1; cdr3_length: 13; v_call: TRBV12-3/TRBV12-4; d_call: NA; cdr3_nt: TGTGCCAGCAGTTGGACGGCACACACTGAAGCTTTCTTT; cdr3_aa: CASSWTAHTEAFF
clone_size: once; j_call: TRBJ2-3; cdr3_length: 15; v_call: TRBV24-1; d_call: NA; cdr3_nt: TGTGCCACCAGTGATTCTAGCCCTCGCACAGATACGCAGTATTTT; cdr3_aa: CATSDSSPRTDTQYF
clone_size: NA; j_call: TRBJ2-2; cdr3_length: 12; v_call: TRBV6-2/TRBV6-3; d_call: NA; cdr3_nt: TGTGCCAGCAGCCACGCAATTGGGGAGCTGTTTTTT; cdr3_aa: CASSHAIGELFF
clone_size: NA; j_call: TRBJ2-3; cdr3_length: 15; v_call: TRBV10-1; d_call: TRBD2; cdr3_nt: TGCGCCAGCAGTGAGGGACTAGGCTTCACAGATACGCAGTATTTT; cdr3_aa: CASSEGLGFTDTQYF
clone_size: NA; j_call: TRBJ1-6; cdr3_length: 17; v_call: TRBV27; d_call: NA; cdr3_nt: TGTGCCAGCAGTTATTTTTCGGGGATGTCCTATAATTCACCCCTCCACTTT; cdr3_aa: CASSYFSGMSYNSPLHF
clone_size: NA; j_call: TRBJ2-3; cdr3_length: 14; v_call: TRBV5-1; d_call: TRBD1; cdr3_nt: TGCGCCAGCAGCCACGGACAGGGCACAGATACGCAGTATTTT; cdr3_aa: CASSHGQGTDTQYF
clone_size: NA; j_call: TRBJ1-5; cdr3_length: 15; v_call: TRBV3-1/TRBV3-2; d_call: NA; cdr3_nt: TGTGCCAGCAGCCAAGGTGTGGCAGGGGATCAGCCCCAGCATTTT; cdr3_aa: CASSQGVAGDQPQHF
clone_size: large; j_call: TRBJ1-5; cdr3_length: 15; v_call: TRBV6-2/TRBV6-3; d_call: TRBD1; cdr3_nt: TGTGCCAGCAGCAAAGACAGGGGATCTTATCAGCCCCAGCATTTT; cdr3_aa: CASSKDRGSYQPQHF
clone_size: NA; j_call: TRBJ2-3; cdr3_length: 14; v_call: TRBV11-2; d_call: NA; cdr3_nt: TGTGCCAGCAGCTTAATGTTGCAGGCGGATACGCAGTATTTT; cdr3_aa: CASSLMLQADTQYF
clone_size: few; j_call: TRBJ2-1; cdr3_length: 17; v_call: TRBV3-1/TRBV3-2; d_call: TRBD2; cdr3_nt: TGTGCCAGCAGCCCCCGCTCGGCTAGCGGGAACCACAATGAGCAGTTCTTC; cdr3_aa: CASSPRSASGNHNEQFF
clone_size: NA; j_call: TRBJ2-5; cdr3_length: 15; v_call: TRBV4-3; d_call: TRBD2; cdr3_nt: TGCGCCAGCAGCCAAGGGACTAGCGGGTGGGAGACCCAGTACTTC; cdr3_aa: CASSQGTSGWETQYF
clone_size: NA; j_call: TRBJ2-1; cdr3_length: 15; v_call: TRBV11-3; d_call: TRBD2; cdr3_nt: TGTGCCAGCAGCTCGGGACTAGCGGGAGGGGATGAGCAGTTCTTC; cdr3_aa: CASSSGLAGGDEQFF
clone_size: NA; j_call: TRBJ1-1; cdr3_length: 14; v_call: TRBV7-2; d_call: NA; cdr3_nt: TGTGCCAGCAGCATGGGACGGGGAGAAACTGAAGCTTTCTTT; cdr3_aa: CASSMGRGETEAFF
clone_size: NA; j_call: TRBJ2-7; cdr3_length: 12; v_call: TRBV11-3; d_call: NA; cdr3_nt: TGTGCCAGCAGCCCCAACTCCTACGAGCAGTACTTC; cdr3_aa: CASSPNSYEQYF
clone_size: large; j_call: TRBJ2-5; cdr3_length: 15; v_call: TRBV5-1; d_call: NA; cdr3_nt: TGCGCCAGCAGCTTGGTACAGGGAGATGGGGAGACCCAGTACTTC; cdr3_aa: CASSLVQGDGETQYF
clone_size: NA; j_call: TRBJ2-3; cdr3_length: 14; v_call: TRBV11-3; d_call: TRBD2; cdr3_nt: TGTGCCAGCAGCTTACTGCGGGAGGGAGATACGCAGTATTTT; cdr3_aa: CASSLLREGDTQYF
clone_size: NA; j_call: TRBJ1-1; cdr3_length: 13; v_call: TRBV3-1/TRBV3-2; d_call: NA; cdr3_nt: TGTGCCAGCAGCCAAACACTTAACACTGAAGCTTTCTTT; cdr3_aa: CASSQTLNTEAFF
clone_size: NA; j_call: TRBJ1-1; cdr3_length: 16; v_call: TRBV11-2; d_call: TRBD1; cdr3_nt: TGTGCCAGCAGCCTTACAGGGGCCTCACAGGACACTGAAGCTTTCTTT; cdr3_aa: CASSLTGASQDTEAFF